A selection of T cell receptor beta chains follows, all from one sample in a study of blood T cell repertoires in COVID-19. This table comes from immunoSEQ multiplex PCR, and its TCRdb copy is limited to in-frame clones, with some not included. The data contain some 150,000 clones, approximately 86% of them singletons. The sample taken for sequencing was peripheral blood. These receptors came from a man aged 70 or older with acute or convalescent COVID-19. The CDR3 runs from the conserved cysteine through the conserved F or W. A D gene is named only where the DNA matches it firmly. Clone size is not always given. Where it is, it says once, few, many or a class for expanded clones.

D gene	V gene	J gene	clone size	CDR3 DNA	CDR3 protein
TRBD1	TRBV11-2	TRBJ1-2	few	TGTGCCAGCAGCTCGGCCGGGACAGGGGATGGCTACACCTTC	CASSSAGTGDGYTF
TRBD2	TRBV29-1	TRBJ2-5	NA	TGCAGCGTAGCCACTAGCGTGGAGACCCAGTACTTC	CSVATSVETQYF
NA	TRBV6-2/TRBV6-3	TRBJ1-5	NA	TGTGCCAGCAGTGGAGGGCATAGCAATCAGCCCCAGCATTTT	CASSGGHSNQPQHF
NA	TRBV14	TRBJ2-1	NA	TGTGCCAGCAGCCCAGATCACGACAGGTTCCACAATGAGCAGTTCTTC	CASSPDHDRFHNEQFF
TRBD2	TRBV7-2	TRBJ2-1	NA	TGTGCCAGCAGCCGGGACTACCGCTCCTACAATGAGCAGTTCTTC	CASSRDYRSYNEQFF
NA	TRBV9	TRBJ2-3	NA	TGTGCCAGCAGCGTAGCGCCCAGGGGGGCCGCAGATACGCAGTATTTT	CASSVAPRGAADTQYF
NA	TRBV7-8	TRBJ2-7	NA	TGTGCCAGCAGCTTAGCAGGGGGCTCCTACGAGCAGTACTTC	CASSLAGGSYEQYF
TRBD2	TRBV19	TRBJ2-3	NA	TGTGCCAGTAGCGTACTAGCGGCTAGCACAGATACGCAGTATTTT	CASSVLAASTDTQYF
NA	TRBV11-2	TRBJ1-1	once	TGTGCCAGCAGCTCGCGGGGAGGTTTTGAAGCTTTCTTT	CASSSRGGFEAFF
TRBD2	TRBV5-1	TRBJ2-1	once	TGCGCCAGCAGCTTAGGGACTAGCAATCATGAGCAGTTCTTC	CASSLGTSNHEQFF
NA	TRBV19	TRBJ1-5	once	TGTGCCAGTAGTCCAACAGCATTCAATCAGCCCCAGCATTTT	CASSPTAFNQPQHF
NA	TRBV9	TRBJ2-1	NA	TGTGCCAGCAGCGTAGGTAATAGCGGTTACAATGAGCAGTTCTTC	CASSVGNSGYNEQFF
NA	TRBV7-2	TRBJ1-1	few	TGTGCCAGCAGCCCCAGGGCGTCGGTCACTGAAGCTTTCTTT	CASSPRASVTEAFF
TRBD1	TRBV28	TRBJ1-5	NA	TGTGCCAGCAGTTTAGACGTGGGCATGGGACAGCTTAGCAATCAGCCCCAGCATTTT	CASSLDVGMGQLSNQPQHF
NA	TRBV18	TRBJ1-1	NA	TGTGCCAGCTCACCCCAGGTGGCTTTAGGTCTTGGAAACCCGGCTGAAGCTTTCTTT	CASSPQVALGLGNPAEAFF
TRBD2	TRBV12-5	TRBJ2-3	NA	TGTGCTAGTGCCCTGACTAGCGCAGTAAAATCTAGCACAGATACGCAGTATTTT	CASALTSAVKSSTDTQYF
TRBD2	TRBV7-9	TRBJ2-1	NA	TGTGCCAGCAGCTTACCAGGACTAGCGGGAGACAATGAGCAGTTCTTC	CASSLPGLAGDNEQFF
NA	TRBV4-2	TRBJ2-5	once	TGTGCCAGCAGCCAAGCGGGACAAGAAGAGACCCAGTACTTC	CASSQAGQEETQYF
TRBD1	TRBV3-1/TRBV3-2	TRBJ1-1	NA	TGTGCCAGCAGCCAAGATGGACAGGGCTGGGGAAAAGCTTTCTTT	CASSQDGQGWGKAFF
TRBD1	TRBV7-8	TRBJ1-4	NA	TGTGCCAGCAGCTTAGGTCACGGACAGGGAGCGCAAAAACTGTTTTTT	CASSLGHGQGAQKLFF
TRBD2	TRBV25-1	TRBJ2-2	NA	TGTGCCAGCAAACCACCCAGCGGGGGCACCGGGGAGCTGTTTTTT	CASKPPSGGTGELFF
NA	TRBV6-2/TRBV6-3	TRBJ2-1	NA	TGTGCCAGCAGTTACTCTAGCGGAAGCAATGAGCAGTTCTTC	CASSYSSGSNEQFF
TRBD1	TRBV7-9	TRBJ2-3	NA	TGTGCCAGCGAGGGACAGGCAGATACGCAGTATTTT	CASEGQADTQYF
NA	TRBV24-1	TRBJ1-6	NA	TGTGCCACCGCCCGAGGATCCAATTCACCCCTCCACTTT	CATARGSNSPLHF
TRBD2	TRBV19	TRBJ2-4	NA	TGTGCCAGTAGCCCCCCCGACAGCGGGGTCCGCAAAAACATTCAGTACTTC	CASSPPDSGVRKNIQYF